The 26 T cell receptor beta chains below were found in one sample sequenced in a study of T cell responses to AZD1222 COVID-19 vaccine. The repertoire was sequenced with immunoSEQ multiplex PCR; TCRdb's copy has only in-frame clones and lacks some. Of tens of thousands of clones listed, approximately 89% are singletons. The sample was peripheral blood, taken 28 days after the second AZD1222 dose. The receptors here all came from an adult who received the AZD1222 COVID-19 vaccine.

This clone was counted once. The V call is TRBV4-3, the J call TRBJ1-1; D remains ambiguous. This CDR3 has 16 residues. Germline V CDR1 and CDR2: LGHNA, YSLEER. Trimming removed 1 base at V and 0 bases at J, with 12 bases between. CDR3: CASSQGSGRMNTEAFF. The CDR3 DNA follows: TGCGCCAGCAGCCAAGGATCCGGCCGAATGAACACTGAAGCTTTCTTT.

This chain joins TRBV5-1 and TRBJ2-7; 7 bases match TRBD1. Germline CDR1 reads SGHRS; CDR2 reads YFSETQ. CDR3 length: 16 amino acids. J gave up 0 bases and V 4 bases, and 10 bases lay outside the gene matches. DNA for the CDR3: TGCGCCAGCAGCCCTACGCTGGCAGGGGGCTCCTACGAGCAGTACTTC. This codes for CASSPTLAGGSYEQYF.

The rearrangement links TRBV19 to TRBJ1-3, with D perhaps TRBD1 (6 bases). The germline V gene encodes CDR1 LNHDA and CDR2 SQIVND (reference sequence). With 7 bases removed from V and 2 bases from J, the gap between germline ends came to 15 bases. This CDR3 has 15 amino acids. The CDR3 DNA is TGTGCCAGTACCCCCACGGGGGCTGCTGGAAACACCATATATTTT. It is translated as CASTPTGAAGNTIYF.

The rearrangement joins TRBV7-3 to TRBJ1-2; D unclear. Germline V gene data show CDR1 as SGHTA and CDR2 as FQGTGA. The V gene lost 3 bases and the J gene lost 6 bases, with 14 bases spanning the gap. This CDR3 has 14 amino acids. CDR3 nucleotides: TGTGCCAGCAGCTTTTACCCTACCTCCAATGGCTACACCTTC. This translates into CASSFYPTSNGYTF. The full variable domain, with the rest looked up from reference TRBV7-3 and TRBJ1-2, is GAGVSQTPSNKVTEKGKYVELRCDPISGHTALYWYRQSLGQGPEFLIYFQGTGAADDSGLPNDRFFAVRPEGSVSTLKIQRTERGDSAVYLCASSFYPTSNGYTFGSGTRLTVV.

The genes are TRBV6-5 and TRBJ1-1; perhaps TRBD1 as D (5 bases). Germline CDR1 reads MNHEY; CDR2 reads SVGAGI. The CDR3 has 15 amino acids. Trimming took 5 bases from V and 1 from J, leaving 14 bases between them. Here the CDR3 DNA reads TGTGCCAGCAGTCCCGAGGGGCACCAGAACACTGAAGCTTTCTTT. It translates to CASSPEGHQNTEAFF.

This chain links TRBV2 with TRBJ1-2; 10 bases map to TRBD1. V shed 2 bases, J shed 8 bases, and the junction held 8 bases outside the gene matches. The CDR3 contains 15 residues. Germline-derived CDR1 and CDR2 are SNHLY and FYNNEI. CDR3 nucleotide sequence: TGTGCCAGCAGTGAAATGGGACAGGGGCTTTCGGGCTACACCTTC. Its protein product is CASSEMGQGLSGYTF.

This clone is a singleton in its sample. The V gene is TRBV11-2, the J gene TRBJ2-2; perhaps TRBD2 as D (5 bases). Trimming removed 1 base from V and 7 bases from J, with 22 bases in between. Germline CDR1 SGHAT, CDR2 FQNNGV. This CDR3 is built from 18 residues. For the CDR3, the DNA is TGTGCCAGCAGCTTAGGACGAGGAGAGGGTGGGCTGCACGGGGAGCTGTTTTTT. It specifies CASSLGRGEGGLHGELFF.

CDR3 in amino acids: CASSILPAGANVLTF. In DNA form, the CDR3 reads TGTGCCAGTAGTATCTTGCCGGCTGGGGCCAACGTCCTGACTTTC. The V and J genes are TRBV19 and TRBJ2-6; no definite D call. Germline loops: CDR1 LNHDA, CDR2 SQIVND (reference sequence). The CDR3 spans 15 residues. The V and J ends lost 3 bases and 2 bases respectively, with 8 bases between them.

This chain uses TRBV2 with TRBJ2-5; 10 bases fit TRBD1. CDR1 and CDR2 (germline): SNHLY, FYNNEI. Losses at the gene ends were 8 bases for V and 7 bases for J; bases not matched to a gene: 10. This CDR3 region has 14 residues. CDR3 loop: CASVWDRGTGTQYF. As DNA, the CDR3 is TGTGCCAGCGTCTGGGACAGGGGTACAGGGACCCAGTACTTC.

The chain couples TRBV7-9 to TRBJ1-2; no clear D gene. The CDR3 totals 12 residues. Deletions cut 1 base from V and 4 bases from J, with 4 bases between. Germline values: CDR1 SEHNR, CDR2 FQNEAQ (reference sequence). Written as DNA, the CDR3 is TGTGCCAGCAGCTTAGTTGCCTATGGCTACACCTTC. Protein product: CASSLVAYGYTF. The entire variable domain, with the rest obtained from reference TRBV7-9 and TRBJ1-2, is as follows: DTGVSQNPRHKITKRGQNVTFRCDPISEHNRLYWYRQTLGQGPEFLTYFQNEAQLEKSRLLSDRFSAERPKGSFSTLEIQRTEQGDSAMYLCASSLVAYGYTFGSGTRLTVV.

The rearrangement uses TRBV6-1 and TRBJ1-6; TRBD1 might be the D (5 bases). Germline CDR1 and CDR2: MNHNS and SASEGT. This CDR3 region has 16 residues. V shed 0 bases and J shed 5 bases, with 11 bases lying between them. The CDR3, as DNA: TGTGCCAGCAGTGAAGCGGGGCACCGGAATAATTCACCCCTCCACTTT. It is translated as CASSEAGHRNNSPLHF.

On this clone itself: The same CDR3 can be traced to other DNA sequences in this sample. V gene TRBV5-1 combines with J gene TRBJ2-5; 9 bases are a match to TRBD1. Germline V gives CDR1 SGHRS, CDR2 YFSETQ. The ends lost 3 bases at V and 0 bases at J; junction bases unmatched: 0. This CDR3 has 14 residues. As DNA, the CDR3 is TGCGCCAGCAGCTGGACAGGGGACCAAGAGACCCAGTACTTC. Translated: CASSWTGDQETQYF.

This sequence joins TRBV19 and TRBJ1-2; 8 bases line up with TRBD1. CDR3 length: 14 amino acids. Germline CDR1 and CDR2: LNHDA and SQIVND (reference sequence). Trimming removed 8 bases from V and 3 bases from J; junction bases left unmatched: 8. This CDR3 reads CASAAGQVYYGYTF. Written as DNA, the CDR3 is TGTGCCAGTGCTGCGGGACAGGTTTACTATGGCTACACCTTC.

The chain carries TRBV5-5 and TRBJ1-2, with TRBD1 identical over 9 bases. CDR1 SGHKS and CDR2 YYEKEE come from the germline V gene (reference sequence). The CDR3 is made up of 14 amino acids. V was clipped by 4 bases and J by 4 bases; unmatched bases: 5. CDR3 DNA: TGTGCCAGCAGCCCCGGGACAGGGAGCTATGGCTACACCTTC. It codes for CASSPGTGSYGYTF. The complete variable domain, with remaining parts taken from reference TRBV5-5 and TRBJ1-2, reads DAGVTQSPTHLIKTRGQQVTLRCSPISGHKSVSWYQQVLGQGPQFIFQYYEKEERGRGNFPDRFSARQFPNYSSELNVNALLLGDSALYLCASSPGTGSYGYTFGSGTRLTVV.

V usage is TRBV11-2 and J usage is TRBJ2-3; tentative D call: TRBD2 (6 bases). V lost 1 base and J lost 5, with 16 bases in between. Germline values: CDR1 SGHAT, CDR2 FQNNGV. This CDR3 comprises 16 residues. The CDR3 loop reads CASSLARLVGGDTQYF. The CDR3 DNA sequence: TGTGCCAGCAGCTTAGCGCGACTCGTGGGAGGAGATACGCAGTATTTT.

The rearrangement links TRBV7-9 to TRBJ2-2, with D uncertain. CDR1 is SEHNR, CDR2 FQNEAQ, per germline (reference sequence). The germline V and J ends were trimmed by 5 bases and 7 bases, with 8 bases remaining between them. The CDR3 sequence is 12 residues long. The CDR3 sequence is CASSPPSGELFF. The CDR3 DNA reads as TGTGCCAGCAGCCCCCCGAGCGGGGAGCTGTTTTTT.

The chain recombines TRBV6-5 with TRBJ2-2; unclear D gene. The V and J ends lost 0 bases and 6 bases respectively, with 8 bases between them. CDR3 size: 14 residues. Germline CDR1 and CDR2: MNHEY and SVGAGI. The CDR3 bases are TGTGCCAGCAGTTACTCGGGATTCGCCGGGGAGCTGTTTTTT. This encodes CASSYSGFAGELFF.

The rearrangement uses TRBV2 and TRBJ2-3; possible D gene TRBD2, 5 bases. CDR1 and CDR2 from the germline V gene are SNHLY and FYNNEI. The CDR3 sequence is 13 residues long. V was pared by 8 bases and J by 0 bases, with 9 bases between. The CDR3 spells CASRRTSTDTQYF. The CDR3 DNA reads as TGTGCCAGCCGCAGGACTAGCACAGATACGCAGTATTTT.

This chain links TRBV4-3 with TRBJ2-7; a possible D gene is TRBD2 (6 bases). The CDR3 extends over 14 amino acids. Germline CDR1 is LGHNA and CDR2 is YSLEER. With 3 bases removed from V and 3 bases from J, the gap between germline ends came to 12 bases. This CDR3 reads CASSQTLGGYEQYF. CDR3 in DNA: TGCGCCAGCAGCCAGACCCTGGGAGGCTACGAGCAGTACTTC.

This clone was counted between two and nine times. The chain recombines TRBV6-4 with TRBJ2-3; D uncertain. CDR1 and CDR2 from the germline V gene are MRHNA and SNTAGT. V gave up 2 bases and J gave up 2 bases, with 11 bases separating them. The CDR3 runs 15 residues. CDR3 bases: TGTGCCAGCAGTGACAACGGAATAGCCACAGATACGCAGTATTTT. The encoded protein is CASSDNGIATDTQYF.

The rearrangement uses TRBV6-1 and TRBJ1-6; possible D gene TRBD1, 6 bases. Germline CDR1 is MNHNS and CDR2 is SASEGT. This CDR3 spans 15 amino acids. V was clipped by 2 bases and J by 7 bases, with 12 bases between them. CDR3 DNA sequence: TGTGCCAGCAGTGAACGGGGGGCTGAGAATTCACCCCTCCACTTT. Translation: CASSERGAENSPLHF.

This chain joins TRBV5-1 and TRBJ2-7; 7 bases agree with TRBD1. This CDR3 is built from 15 residues. J lost 8 bases, V lost 0 bases, and 11 bases had no gene match. CDR1 is SGHRS, CDR2 YFSETQ, per germline. The CDR3: CASSLAGAGGDQQYV. CDR3 nucleotide sequence: TGCGCCAGCAGCTTGGCAGGGGCAGGGGGAGACCAGCAGTACGTC.

The gene calls are TRBV13 and TRBJ2-1, with 7 bases that match TRBD1. V trimming: 3 bases; J trimming: 1 base; junction bases outside the gene matches: 12. Germline V CDR1 and CDR2: PRHDT, FYEKMQ (reference sequence). This CDR3 region has 18 residues. The CDR3 sequence is CASSFVGTDKGSYNEQFF. The DNA for the CDR3 is TGTGCCAGCAGCTTCGTCGGGACAGATAAGGGGTCCTACAATGAGCAGTTCTTC.

The chain joins TRBV7-2 to TRBJ2-7, with a tentative D call TRBD2 (5 bases). Germline CDR1 and CDR2: SGHTA and FQGNSA. V lost 0 bases, J lost 2 bases, and 14 bases lay in between. This CDR3 has 16 amino acids. The CDR3 DNA sequence: TGTGCCAGCAGCTTAGCTCAGGACTCTACGCCCTACGAGCAGTACTTC. It codes for CASSLAQDSTPYEQYF.

The rearrangement links TRBV5-1 to TRBJ1-1; 7 positions agree with TRBD1. V shed 4 bases and J 0 bases; nucleotides not matched to a gene: 3. Germline V lookup: CDR1 SGHRS, CDR2 YFSETQ. This CDR3 is built from 14 residues. The CDR3: CASSEQGMNTEAFF. Here the CDR3 DNA reads TGCGCCAGCAGCGAACAGGGGATGAACACTGAAGCTTTCTTT.

This rearrangement joins TRBV19 to TRBJ1-6; 9 bases are a match to TRBD1. The CDR3 is 15 amino acids. Germline V gene sequence: CDR1 LNHDA, CDR2 SQIVND (reference sequence). Unmatched junction bases numbered 13, after V lost 10 bases and J lost 9 bases. Here the CDR3 DNA reads TGTGCCACGGGGTATGGGGACAGGGTCCGTTCACCCCTCCACTTT. Protein: CATGYGDRVRSPLHF.